These 23 T cell receptor beta chains share one sample of origin, sequenced in a study of tumor and adjacent non-tumor tissue in lung cancer. TCRbeta libraries were built with three rounds of nested PCR, modified from ARM-PCR. Each CDR3 protein gets one entry after TCRdb re-called the multiplex PCR reads with MiXCR. The sample has roughly 220,000 distinct CDR3 sequences, 70% to 75% seen once. No cell sorting was done before RNA was extracted from the tissue. Sequences were obtained from lung tumor tissue. These receptors were collected from a man aged 55-75 years with non-small cell lung cancer.

Points on this clonotype: Relative to the germline gene, one junction end is altered; a read error may explain this. The chain is built from TRBV4-2 and TRBJ2-1, with D possibly matching TRBD2 (5 bases). Germline values: CDR1 LGHNA, CDR2 YNFKEQ. The CDR3 totals 14 residues. The CDR3 is CASSQGSSHNEQFF. The CDR3 region has the DNA TGTGCCAGTAGCCAAGGGAGCAGTCACAATGAGCAGTTCTTC.

The chain joins TRBV20-1 to TRBJ2-5; 10 nucleotides match TRBD2. This CDR3 is 14 amino acids long. The trim removed 8 bases at V and 5 bases at J, leaving 11 bases unmatched. The germline CDR1 and CDR2 sequences are DFQATT and SNEGSKA (reference sequence). The DNA of the CDR3 is TGCAGTACTCGTAGCGGGGGGATTATCGAGACCCAGTACTTC. Its protein product is CSTRSGGIIETQYF.

Worth noting for this clonotype: At one boundary the junction diverges from the germline segment, which might be a read error. The rearrangement links TRBV4-2 to TRBJ1-4; D call uncertain. CDR1 is LGHNA, CDR2 YNFKEQ, per germline. The CDR3 contains 14 residues. CDR3 sequence: CASSQRSTTEKLFF. DNA for the CDR3: TGTGCCAGCAGCCAACGGTCGACTACTGAAAAACTGTTTTTT.

On this clonotype: The CDR3 does not end in the conserved phenylalanine or tryptophan, so this is likely a read error. CDR3 residues: CAGSQDGRGGSSYEQYL. CDR3 bases: TGTGCCGGCAGCCAAGACGGCAGGGGCGGGAGCTCCTACGAGCAGTACTTG. This sequence joins TRBV4-2 and TRBJ2-7, with D perhaps TRBD2 (7 bases). Germline CDR1 LGHNA, CDR2 YNFKEQ. The CDR3 runs to 17 residues.

There are a few counts of this clonotype. The J gene is TRBJ2-3, the V gene TRBV5-5; D is perhaps TRBD1 (5 bases). This CDR3 spans 15 amino acids. The germline CDR1 and CDR2 sequences are SGHKS and YYEKEE (reference sequence). V shed 0 bases and J shed 5 bases, with 13 bases lying between them. The CDR3 region has the DNA TGTGCCAGCAGCTTGGATGGGGCGGCCCGAGATACGCAGTATTTT. It encodes CASSLDGAARDTQYF.

Concerning this clonotype itself: At one boundary the junction diverges from the germline segment, which might be a read error. This chain connects TRBV30 to TRBJ2-7, with D unclear. Germline assignment: CDR1 GTSNPN and CDR2 SVGIG (reference sequence). This CDR3 has 14 residues. DNA for the CDR3: TGTGCCTGGAGACCCGACACGGTCTCCTACGATCAGTACTTC. Translating it yields CAWRPDTVSYDQYF.

This clonotype came up a few times. The V gene is TRBV12-3 or TRBV12-4, the J gene TRBJ2-3, with D possibly TRBD2 on 5 matching bases. This CDR3 has 17 residues. Deletions cut 5 bases from V and 4 bases from J, with 22 bases between. CDR3 coding DNA: TGTGCCAGCAGTCCCCTTAGACTATCCATGGTCCCAGATACGCAGTATTTT. Translating it yields CASSPLRLSMVPDTQYF.

Details on this clonotype: This sequence may be a read error, since a much larger clone differs from it by one base. The gene calls are TRBV20-1 and TRBJ2-7, with D tentatively TRBD2 (5 bases). The germline V gene has CDR1 DFQATT and CDR2 SNEGSKA (reference sequence). CDR3 length equals 13 residues. The CDR3 loop reads CNAPSPGSLEQYF. CDR3 nucleotide sequence: TGCAATGCCCCCTCTCCGGGGAGTCTCGAGCAGTACTTC.

To note about this clonotype: An end of the junction does not agree with germline; a read error may underlie this. V is TRBV20-1 and J is TRBJ2-7, with 8 bases lining up with TRBD1. The CDR3 covers 14 residues. Per the germline V gene, CDR1 is DFQATT and CDR2 is SNEGSKA (reference sequence). The DNA for the CDR3 is TGTAATGCTCGACAGGGGTCGTTTTCCTACGAGCAGTACTTC. Translation: CNARQGSFSYEQYF.

Details on this clonotype: A read error may explain this, as a much larger clone is one base away. The chain links TRBV6-6 to TRBJ1-1; TRBD1 aligns across 8 bases. CDR1 and CDR2 (germline): MNHNY, SVGAGI (reference sequence). The CDR3 is 14 residues long. The CDR3 is CASSVTGGITEDFF. In DNA form, the CDR3 reads TGTGCCAGCAGCGTCACAGGGGGAATTACTGAAGATTTCTTT.

The chain has TRBV28 and TRBJ1-5, with D possibly matching TRBD1 (6 bases). The CDR3 totals 17 residues. V lost 6 bases and J lost 2, with 20 bases in between. Germline loops: CDR1 MDHEN, CDR2 SYDVKM. Here the CDR3 DNA reads TGTGCCAGCAGGGGCACAGGGCTGGGATTGGGCAATCAGCCCCAGCATTTT. This encodes CASRGTGLGLGNQPQHF.

The rearrangement links TRBV28 to TRBJ1-4; D unclear. The V gene lost 10 bases and the J gene lost 8 bases, with 8 bases spanning the gap. The CDR3 covers 10 residues. Germline V gene sequence: CDR1 MDHEN, CDR2 SYDVKM. The CDR3 DNA sequence: TGTGCCATCCTATCGGAAAAACTGTTTTTT. The encoded protein is CAILSEKLFF.

The chain uses TRBV5-4 and TRBJ2-1, with TRBD1 as a possible D gene (6 bases). CDR1 is SGHNT and CDR2 is YYREEE in the germline V gene (reference sequence). The CDR3 contains 15 residues. V lost 5 bases, J lost 2 bases, and 14 bases lay in between. The CDR3 DNA reads as TGTGCCAGCAGATTCCTACAGGGAACCTACAATGAGCAGTTCTTC. It yields the protein CASRFLQGTYNEQFF. The full variable domain, its missing parts supplied by reference TRBV5-4 and TRBJ2-1, is ETGVTQSPTHLIKTRGQQVTLRCSSQSGHNTVSWYQQALGQGPQFIFQYYREEENGRGNFPPRFSGLQFPNYSSELNVNALELDDSALYLCASRFLQGTYNEQFFGPGTRLTVL.

This clonotype was detected only once. The chain has TRBV6-1 and TRBJ2-7; perhaps D is TRBD1 or TRBD2 (5 bases each). Germline CDR1 is MNHNS and CDR2 is SASEGT. V lost 3 bases to trimming and J lost 5 bases, with 17 bases between them. There are 15 residues in the CDR3. The CDR3 reads CASSDGTLPGHEQYF. CDR3 sequence (DNA): TGTGCCAGCAGTGACGGGACCCTTCCGGGCCACGAGCAGTACTTC.

CDR3 region: CASGRGQTYEQYF. CDR3 DNA sequence: TGTGCCAGCGGCCGCGGGCAGACCTACGAGCAGTACTTC. The chain employs TRBV13 and TRBJ2-7; perhaps TRBD2 as D (5 bases). The CDR3 has 13 amino acids. In germline, CDR1 is PRHDT, CDR2 FYEKMQ (reference sequence). Trimming shortened V by 8 bases and J by 2 bases, and 13 bases separated the two germline ends.

Concerning this clonotype itself: This may be a read error: a much more frequent sequence differs by one nucleotide. The rearrangement joins TRBV20-1 to TRBJ2-1; tentatively, D is TRBD2 (6 bases). The germline V gene encodes CDR1 DFQATT and CDR2 SNEGSKA (reference sequence). The CDR3 has 12 residues. Trimming left V 7 bases short and J 5 bases short, with 12 bases between. The CDR3 sequence is CSDRDSNNEQFF. DNA of the CDR3: TGCAGTGATCGGGACTCTAACAATGAGCAGTTCTTC.

About this clonotype itself: This may stem from a read error, because a much larger clone lies one nucleotide away. The V gene is TRBV6-1, the J gene TRBJ2-2; 8 bases are a match to TRBD1. This CDR3 contains 15 residues. The ends lost 6 bases at V and 1 base at J; junction bases unmatched: 4. Per germline, CDR1 MNHNS and CDR2 SASEGT. This CDR3 reads CASSYGQGNTGELFF. CDR3 bases: TGTGCCAGCAGCTATGGACAGGGGAACACCGGGGAGCTGTTTTTT.

On this clonotype itself: An end of the junction does not agree with germline; a read error may underlie this. The rearrangement uses TRBV29-1 and TRBJ1-1, with TRBD1 matching over 9 bases. Germline lookup yields CDR1 SQVTM and CDR2 ANQGSEA. The CDR3 covers 16 residues. CDR3 bases: TGCAGCGTGGGGGGACAGGGTGGTCAATGGGACACTGAAACTTTCTTT. Protein: CSVGGQGGQWDTETFF.

For this clonotype: One end of the junction varies from germline; a read error may be responsible. This sequence joins TRBV11-3 and TRBJ1-3; a possible D gene is TRBD1 (6 bases). The CDR3 is made up of 18 amino acids. Per the germline V gene, CDR1 is SGHNT and CDR2 is YENEEA. CDR3 in DNA: TGTGCCAGTAGCCCGGGAGGGACATCTTGGAGCTCTGGAAGCACCATATATTTT. Amino acids: CASSPGGTSWSSGSTIYF.

About this clonotype itself: Because the CDR3 is missing its conserved closing phenylalanine or tryptophan, this is likely a read error. The rearrangement links TRBV20-1 to TRBJ1-1; D gene uncertain. The CDR3 contains 13 residues. Germline CDR1 and CDR2: DFQATT and SNEGSKA (reference sequence). V dropped 5 bases and J dropped 0 bases, with 10 bases sitting between them. Here the CDR3 reads CSACKGLNTEAFI. CDR3 bases: TGCAGTGCTTGCAAAGGGCTGAACACTGAAGCTTTCATT.

The chain combines TRBV29-1 with TRBJ2-7, with D perhaps matching TRBD2 (5 bases). Trimming stripped 8 bases from V and 3 bases from J, with 20 bases between. Germline V gene lookup returns CDR1 SQVTM and CDR2 ANQGSEA. The length of the CDR3 is 14 residues. In DNA, the CDR3 is TGCAGCATAGCCCGGCGACGGGGTGACTACGAGCAGTACTTC. This gives the protein CSIARRRGDYEQYF.

In regard to this clonotype: An end of the junction does not agree with germline; a read error may underlie this. CDR3 nucleotide sequence: TGTGCCAGCAGTGAGAGGACAGGGCGGACTAATGAAAAAATGTTTTTT. This gives the protein CASSERTGRTNEKMFF. The chain links TRBV6-5 to TRBJ1-4, with TRBD1 matching over 8 bases. Per the germline V gene, CDR1 is MNHEY and CDR2 is SVGAGI. The CDR3 contains 16 residues.

V and J are TRBV11-3 and TRBJ2-4, with no clear D. The V end lost 6 bases, the J end lost 0 bases, and 15 bases lay between the germline ends. Germline V gene sequence: CDR1 SGHNT, CDR2 YENEEA. This CDR3 is built from 16 residues. The CDR3 sequence is CASRPSYYLAKNIQYF. As DNA, the CDR3 is TGTGCCAGCAGGCCCTCATACTATTTAGCCAAAAACATTCAGTACTTC. The whole variable domain, remainder taken from reference TRBV11-3 and TRBJ2-4, is EAGVVQSPRYKIIEKKQPVAFWCNPISGHNTLYWYLQNLGQGPELLIRYENEEAVDDSQLPKDRFSAERLKGVDSTLKIQPAELGDSAVYLCASRPSYYLAKNIQYFGAGTRLSVL.